Presented here are 17 T cell receptor beta chains from one specimen sequenced in a study of blood T cell repertoires in COVID-19 (dated by TCRdb to 2020 to 2021). Libraries were made using the immunoSEQ multiplex PCR assay. TCRdb re-hosts the immuneACCESS table, in-frame sequences only. Its copies lack some clones; in the studies checked, an unresolved V gene accounts for under half of them, and the cause for the rest is not known. A total of hundreds of thousands of clones appear in this sample, around 89% of them only once. 1% to 1.3% of the sample is taken by the ten largest. The source material was PBMCs or T cells enriched from blood (not recorded which). The receptors originated from a man under 40 who had recovered from COVID-19.

The V gene is TRBV12-3 or TRBV12-4, the J gene TRBJ1-4; D call uncertain. CDR3 length equals 13 residues. V dropped 6 bases and J dropped 10 bases, with 15 bases sitting between them. This chain's CDR3 is CASRVGFGGKLFF. The DNA of the CDR3 is TGTGCCAGCAGGGTTGGTTTTGGAGGAAAACTGTTTTTT.

The chain joins TRBV27 to TRBJ1-3, with D perhaps matching TRBD1 (5 bases). The CDR3 is 15 amino acids. Germline V gives CDR1 MNHEY, CDR2 SMNVEV (reference sequence). V was cut by 0 bases and J by 1 base, with 7 bases left in between. The CDR3 spells CASSLSSGSGNTIYF. The CDR3 DNA reads TGTGCCAGCAGTTTATCTTCAGGGTCTGGAAACACCATATATTTT.

The chain has TRBV15 and TRBJ1-3; no reliable D call. The CDR3 totals 15 residues. With 0 bases removed from V and 2 bases from J, the gap between germline ends came to 8 bases. Germline V gene lookup returns CDR1 LNHNV and CDR2 YYDKDF (reference sequence). CDR3 coding DNA: TGTGCCACCAGCAGAGAATACAAGACTGGAAACACCATATATTTT. This gives the protein CATSREYKTGNTIYF.

Here the CDR3 reads CATPHKGQKNSPLHF. In DNA, the CDR3 is TGTGCCACCCCGCATAAGGGACAGAAAAATTCACCCCTCCACTTT. The chain employs TRBV21-1 and TRBJ1-6; the table gives TRBD1 as D, unverified against the DNA. TRBV21-1 is described as a pseudogene. The CDR3 has 15 amino acids.

The chain recombines TRBV5-4 with TRBJ2-1; 10 nucleotides align to TRBD2. Germline assignment: CDR1 SGHNT and CDR2 YYREEE (reference sequence). The V segment lost 3 bases and the J segment 4 bases; nucleotides outside the gene matches: 4. There are 15 residues in the CDR3. The CDR3 bases are TGTGCCAGCAGCTGGTTAGCGGGAGGTTACAATGAGCAGTTCTTC. Its translation: CASSWLAGGYNEQFF.

The rearrangement uses TRBV5-4 and TRBJ2-7, with 9 positions matching TRBD2. The CDR3 has 16 amino acids. The germline CDR1 and CDR2 sequences are SGHNT and YYREEE (reference sequence). J was trimmed by 2 bases and V by 3 bases; bases with no gene match: 9. The CDR3 spells CASSSALAGAPYEQYF. DNA for the CDR3: TGTGCCAGCAGCTCCGCCTTAGCGGGAGCCCCCTACGAGCAGTACTTC.

This clone was found once. The chain carries TRBV11-2 and TRBJ2-2; 10 bases are a match to TRBD2. V was pared by 1 base and J by 7 bases, with 6 bases of the junction left unmatched. This CDR3 spans 16 amino acids. Germline loops: CDR1 SGHAT, CDR2 FQNNGV. CDR3 in amino acids: CASSLAVLAGIGELFF. The CDR3, as DNA: TGTGCCAGCAGCTTAGCAGTACTAGCGGGGATCGGGGAGCTGTTTTTT.

V is TRBV28 and J is TRBJ1-5, with a weak D call TRBD1 (5 bases). V lost 5 bases to trimming and J lost 2 bases, with 7 bases between them. The CDR3 totals 13 residues. Germline V lookup: CDR1 MDHEN, CDR2 SYDVKM. CDR3 sequence reads: CASSPGGNQPQHF. The DNA for the CDR3 is TGTGCCAGCAGTCCGGGGGGCAATCAGCCCCAGCATTTT.

This clone was seen just once. V gene TRBV5-6 combines with J gene TRBJ2-1, with D maybe TRBD2 (5 bases). V was trimmed by 3 bases and J by 0 bases, leaving 10 bases between them. The CDR3 runs 15 residues. The germline V gene has CDR1 SGHDT and CDR2 YYEEEE. The CDR3 protein is CASSSAASSYNEQFF. CDR3 sequence (DNA): TGTGCCAGCAGCTCAGCGGCGAGCTCCTACAATGAGCAGTTCTTC.

This clone was counted a few times. V gene TRBV10-3 combines with J gene TRBJ2-5, with D perhaps TRBD1 (6 bases). The length of the CDR3 is 16 residues. Trimming stripped 2 bases from V and 5 bases from J, with 18 bases between. Germline CDR1 reads ENHRY; CDR2 reads SYGVKD. DNA of the CDR3: TGTGCCATCAGTGAGGATCAGGGGTCAGGGAGCGAGACCCAGTACTTC. Amino acid sequence: CAISEDQGSGSETQYF.

The chain joins TRBV27 to TRBJ1-2; D is unresolved. Trimming removed 3 bases from V and 0 bases from J, with 8 bases in between. Germline V CDR1 and CDR2: MNHEY, SMNVEV (reference sequence). The CDR3 extends over 14 amino acids. The CDR3 spells CASSLRVPNYGYTF. CDR3 DNA: TGTGCCAGCAGTTTGCGGGTACCTAACTATGGCTACACCTTC.

V usage is TRBV6-5 and J usage is TRBJ2-2; no firm D call. Germline assignment: CDR1 MNHEY and CDR2 SVGAGI. The CDR3 loop spans 14 amino acids. Trimming cost V 5 bases and J 0 bases, with 7 bases left between them. CDR3 in amino acids: CASSRDTNTGELFF. CDR3 coding DNA: TGTGCCAGCAGTAGAGACACGAACACCGGGGAGCTGTTTTTT.

CDR3 in amino acids: CASSLIGGLGNQPQHF. The CDR3 DNA reads TGTGCCAGCAGCTTAATAGGGGGCCTGGGCAATCAGCCCCAGCATTTT. The chain has TRBV7-2 and TRBJ1-5, with 7 bases identical to TRBD1. Germline assignment: CDR1 SGHTA and CDR2 FQGNSA. The CDR3 covers 16 residues. V lost 2 bases, J lost 2 bases, and 6 bases stayed unmatched.

The V and J genes are TRBV7-8 and TRBJ2-2; D perhaps matches TRBD2 (6 bases). Germline loops: CDR1 SGHVS, CDR2 FQNEAQ. Trimming left V 8 bases short and J 0 bases short, with 16 bases between. CDR3 length equals 16 residues. The CDR3 sequence: CASSGVRAANTGELFF. For the CDR3, the DNA is TGTGCCAGCTCGGGGGTTCGGGCGGCGAACACCGGGGAGCTGTTTTTT.

The V call is TRBV24-1, the J call TRBJ2-2, with 7 bases identical to TRBD1. V shed 8 bases and J 3 bases; nucleotides not matched to a gene: 5. This CDR3 spans 14 amino acids. Germline assignment: CDR1 KGHDR and CDR2 SFDVKD. The CDR3 coding sequence is TGTGCCACCAATCCAGGGGGACACACCGGGGAGCTGTTTTTT. This sequence encodes CATNPGGHTGELFF.

This chain links TRBV21-1 with TRBJ1-4. TRBV21-1 is recorded as a pseudogene. The CDR3 is 15 amino acids. CDR3 DNA sequence: TGTGCCAGCAGCAAAGCGCCGGGGTACGGTGAAAAACTGTTTTTT. Its translation is CASSKAPGYGEKLFF.

The V gene is TRBV3-1 (or the pseudogene TRBV3-2), the J gene TRBJ2-7; a weak D match, TRBD1 (6 bases). The CDR3 is 17 residues long. Deletions cut 6 bases from V and 0 bases from J, with 21 bases between. Germline values: CDR1 LGHDT, CDR2 YNNKEL (reference sequence). The CDR3 reads CASRSSDSPSGSYEQYF. CDR3 coding DNA: TGTGCCAGCAGGTCTTCGGACAGTCCCTCGGGCTCCTACGAGCAGTACTTC.